In this sample, the clone carrying this TCR beta chain turned up a few times. Listed TCR primers, together with previously described methods, were used for the bulk TCR libraries. MiXCR, run by TCRdb on the PCR reads, gives a single entry per CDR3 protein. The sample holds a few hundred thousand distinct CDR3 sequences, about a quarter seen once. The data were taken from a study of molecular identifiers for immune sequencing clone quantification. Per the germline V gene, CDR1 is MNHEY and CDR2 is SVGEGT. CDR3 size: 16 residues. Trimming removed 0 bases at V and 6 bases at J, with 16 bases between. The receptor was derived from a human donor in good health. Some libraries in this study had Jurkat cell RNA spiked in. The chain couples TRBV6-2 or TRBV6-3 to TRBJ2-3; D is undetermined. The sequenced sample consisted of naive CD8+ T cells from blood, with Jurkat cell RNA spiked in. Subset specified: FACS-sorted CD8+CD4-CCR7+CD45RA+ naive T cells. The CDR3 DNA sequence: TGTGCCAGCAGTTACTCACAGCCAGCCTTCCCTGATACGCAGTATTTT. It yields the protein CASSYSQPAFPDTQYF.